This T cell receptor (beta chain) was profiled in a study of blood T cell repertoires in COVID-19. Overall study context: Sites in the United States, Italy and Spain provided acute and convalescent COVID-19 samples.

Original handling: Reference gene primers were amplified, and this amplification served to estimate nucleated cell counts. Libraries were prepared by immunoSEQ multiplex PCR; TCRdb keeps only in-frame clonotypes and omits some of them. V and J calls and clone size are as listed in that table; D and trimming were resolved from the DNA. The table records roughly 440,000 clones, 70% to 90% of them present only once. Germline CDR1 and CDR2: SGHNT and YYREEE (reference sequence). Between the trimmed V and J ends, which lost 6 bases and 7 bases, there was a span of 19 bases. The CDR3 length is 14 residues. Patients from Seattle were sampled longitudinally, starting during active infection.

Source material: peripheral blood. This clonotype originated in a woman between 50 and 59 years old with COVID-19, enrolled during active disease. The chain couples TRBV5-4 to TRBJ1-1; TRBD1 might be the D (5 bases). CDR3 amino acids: CASTDTPGGNEAFF. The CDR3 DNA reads TGTGCCAGCACTGATACCCCGGGGGGGAATGAAGCTTTCTTT.